The 2 T cell receptor beta chains presented below share a single source sample, sequenced in a study of neoadjuvant anti-PD-1 for oral cavity cancer. The table came from immunoSEQ multiplex PCR; TCRdb's copy has only in-frame clones and leaves some out. The data show about 72,000 clones, 70% to 90% seen once. Time point reported: after neoadjuvant nivolumab, at surgical resection. The specimen was PBMCs, collected after nivolumab (anti-PD-1) treatment. Receptors originate from a person aged 35-80 years with oral cavity squamous cell carcinoma.

V usage is TRBV6-1 and J usage is TRBJ1-1; a possible D gene is TRBD1 (6 bases). The V gene lost 4 bases and the J gene lost 1 base, with 10 bases spanning the gap. The CDR3 runs to 14 residues. Germline assignment: CDR1 MNHNS and CDR2 SASEGT. CDR3 sequence reads: CASSGHRANTEAFF. As DNA, the CDR3 is TGTGCCAGCAGTGGTCACAGGGCGAACACTGAAGCTTTCTTT.

V usage is TRBV28 and J usage is TRBJ2-7; the D gene could be TRBD1 or TRBD2 (5 bases each). The V gene's germline CDR1 is MDHEN and CDR2 SYDVKM. V lost 3 bases, J lost 1 base, and 10 bases lay in between. CDR3 length: 14 amino acids. CDR3 sequence reads: CASSFGAPSYEQYF. The CDR3 DNA sequence: TGTGCCAGCAGTTTCGGGGCACCGTCCTACGAGCAGTACTTC.